This T cell receptor beta chain was observed in a study of T-cell reconstitution after alpha-beta-depleted transplantation in children. Study outcomes and limitations: Surviving recipient cells, namely T cells and thymic progenitors, were the source of high day-60 TCRbeta diversity in some patients. Roughly two months post-transplant, alpha-beta T cells reportedly originated from several hundred graft clones that had expanded. After one year, T-cell counts and TCRbeta diversity mostly came from new T cells.

Trimming removed 4 bases from V and 2 bases from J; junction bases left unmatched: 4. The germline V gene encodes CDR1 MDHEN and CDR2 SYDVKM. The CDR3 sequence is 15 residues long. Using unique molecular identifiers, the investigators prepared the TCRbeta library. TCRdb reprocessed the PCR reads via MiXCR and lists one record per CDR3 protein. This sample yields over 200,000 distinct CDR3 sequences, of which roughly a tenth are seen a single time; about 30% belongs to the top ten. This clonotype was seen repeatedly, ten times or more. Its antigen is not identified. The source is a child in the first two years of life with acute myeloid leukemia, due to receive a stem cell transplant. Sequencing was performed on PBMCs, taken before TCRalphabeta/CD19-depleted stem cell transplant. The chain employs TRBV28 and TRBJ2-7; 11 bases are shared with TRBD1. Written as DNA, the CDR3 is TGTGCCAGCAGTTCTGGGACAGGGGGAACCTACGAGCAGTACTTC. Its protein is CASSSGTGGTYEQYF.